The TCR beta chain under discussion was sequenced for a study of control samples from healthy donors and cancer patients. Measured with immunoSEQ multiplex PCR; TCRdb has only the in-frame clones, and not every one. The profile shows under 450,000 clones, about nine tenths of them singletons. CDR1 LGHNA and CDR2 YNFKEQ come from the germline V gene. Trimming cost V 4 bases and J 9 bases, with 16 bases left between them. The CDR3 runs to 15 residues. The sequence was collected from a man aged 35 to 55 with head and neck cancer. Sequenced input: PBMCs. The chain has TRBV4-2 and TRBJ1-6, with D possibly matching TRBD1 (5 bases). CDR3 amino acids: CASSRRQPASSPLHF. In DNA form, the CDR3 reads TGTGCCAGCAGCCGAAGACAGCCGGCGAGTTCACCCCTCCACTTT.